The clone carrying this T cell receptor (beta chain) was counted ten times or more. TCRdb reanalysed the reads using MiXCR and keeps one entry per CDR3 protein. The sample consists of roughly 15,000 distinct CDR3 sequences, approximately 37% of them appearing once. Looked up from germline, CDR1 is KGHSH and CDR2 is LQKENI. The CDR3 runs 15 residues. V lost 0 bases to trimming and J lost 8 bases, with 13 bases between them. Sequenced: blood. The clonotype was recovered from a human donor. J is TRBJ1-4 and V is TRBV18; possibly TRBD1 for D (5 bases). CDR3 loop: CASSPPIGGEEKLFF. DNA of the CDR3: TGTGCCAGCTCACCACCAATTGGGGGAGAGGAAAAACTGTTTTTT.